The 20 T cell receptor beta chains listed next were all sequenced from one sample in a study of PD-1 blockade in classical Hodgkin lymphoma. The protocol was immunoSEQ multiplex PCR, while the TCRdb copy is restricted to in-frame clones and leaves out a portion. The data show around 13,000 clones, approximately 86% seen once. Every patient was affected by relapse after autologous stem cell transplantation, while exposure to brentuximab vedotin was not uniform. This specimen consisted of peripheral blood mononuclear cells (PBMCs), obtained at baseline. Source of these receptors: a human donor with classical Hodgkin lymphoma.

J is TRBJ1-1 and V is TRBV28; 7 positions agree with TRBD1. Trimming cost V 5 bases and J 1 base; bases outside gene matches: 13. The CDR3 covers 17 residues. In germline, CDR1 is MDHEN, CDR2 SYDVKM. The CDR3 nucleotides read TGTGCCAGCAGTCCGTTCACCACAGGGGAAAGGAACACTGAAGCTTTCTTT. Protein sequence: CASSPFTTGERNTEAFF.

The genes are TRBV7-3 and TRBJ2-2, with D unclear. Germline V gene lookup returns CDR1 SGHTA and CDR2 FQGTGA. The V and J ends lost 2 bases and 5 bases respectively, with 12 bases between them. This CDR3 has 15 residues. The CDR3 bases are TGTGCCAGCAGCTTAGATCCCGGATTGACCGGGGAGCTGTTTTTT. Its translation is CASSLDPGLTGELFF.

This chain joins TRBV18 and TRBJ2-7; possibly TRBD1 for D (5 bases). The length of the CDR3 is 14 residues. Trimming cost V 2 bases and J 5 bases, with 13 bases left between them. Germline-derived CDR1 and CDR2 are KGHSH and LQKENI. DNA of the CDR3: TGTGCCAGCTCACCAAATAAGGGGATCGACGAGCAGTACTTC. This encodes CASSPNKGIDEQYF.

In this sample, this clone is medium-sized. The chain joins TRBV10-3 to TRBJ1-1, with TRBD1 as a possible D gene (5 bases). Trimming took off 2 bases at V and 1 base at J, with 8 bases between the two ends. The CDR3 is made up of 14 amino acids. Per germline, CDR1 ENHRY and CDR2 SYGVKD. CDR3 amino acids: CAISEPGQNTEAFF. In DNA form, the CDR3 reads TGTGCCATCAGTGAGCCTGGACAGAACACTGAAGCTTTCTTT.

CDR3 sequence: CASSPASLDNEQFF. As DNA, the CDR3 is TGTGCCAGCAGCCCAGCCTCGTTGGACAATGAGCAGTTCTTC. The chain combines TRBV11-3 with TRBJ2-1, with D hard to call. Trimming took 5 bases from V and 5 from J, leaving 13 bases between them. Looked up from germline, CDR1 is SGHNT and CDR2 is YENEEA. This CDR3 has 14 amino acids.

The CDR3 DNA follows: TGTGCCAGCAGGCGAGTTGTGGGGGACCATCAGCCCCAGCATTTT. Residues: CASRRVVGDHQPQHF. The genes are TRBV27 and TRBJ1-5; D might be TRBD1 (5 bases). CDR3 length equals 15 residues. The germline V gene has CDR1 MNHEY and CDR2 SMNVEV (reference sequence). The V and J ends lost 6 bases and 5 bases respectively, with 17 bases between them.

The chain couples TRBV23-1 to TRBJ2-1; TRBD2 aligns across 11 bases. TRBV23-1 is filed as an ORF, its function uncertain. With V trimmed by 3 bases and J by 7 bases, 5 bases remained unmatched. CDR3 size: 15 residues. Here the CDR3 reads CASSQRLAGLNEQFF. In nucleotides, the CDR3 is TGCGCCAGCAGTCAGCGACTAGCGGGGTTGAATGAGCAGTTCTTC.

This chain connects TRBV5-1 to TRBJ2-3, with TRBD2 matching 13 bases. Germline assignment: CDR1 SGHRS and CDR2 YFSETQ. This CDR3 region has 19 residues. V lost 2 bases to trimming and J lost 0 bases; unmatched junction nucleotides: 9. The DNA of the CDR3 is TGCGCCAGCAGCTTTATCGGTTCGGGACTAGCGGGGAGCACAGATACGCAGTATTTT. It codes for CASSFIGSGLAGSTDTQYF.

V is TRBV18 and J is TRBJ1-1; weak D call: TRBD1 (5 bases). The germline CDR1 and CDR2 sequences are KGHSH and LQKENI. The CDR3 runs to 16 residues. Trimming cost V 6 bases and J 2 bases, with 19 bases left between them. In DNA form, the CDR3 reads TGTGCCAGCTCTTCCGACGGGGACGCCCGAAACACTGAAGCTTTCTTT. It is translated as CASSSDGDARNTEAFF.

In DNA form, the CDR3 reads TGTGCCAGCAGCGCCGACGGGGCCCGCTGGCCAGCTTTCTTT. It yields the protein CASSADGARWPAFF. The genes are TRBV9 and TRBJ1-1; D may be TRBD1 (5 bases). With 3 bases removed from V and 10 bases from J, the gap between germline ends came to 19 bases. Germline V gene sequence: CDR1 SGDLS, CDR2 YYNGEE. CDR3 length: 14 amino acids.

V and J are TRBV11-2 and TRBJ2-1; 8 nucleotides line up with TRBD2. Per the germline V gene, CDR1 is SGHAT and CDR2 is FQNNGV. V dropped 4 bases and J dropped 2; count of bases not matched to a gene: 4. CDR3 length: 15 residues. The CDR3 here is CASSSRGAPYNEQFF. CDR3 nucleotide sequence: TGTGCCAGCAGCTCGCGGGGGGCCCCCTACAATGAGCAGTTCTTC.

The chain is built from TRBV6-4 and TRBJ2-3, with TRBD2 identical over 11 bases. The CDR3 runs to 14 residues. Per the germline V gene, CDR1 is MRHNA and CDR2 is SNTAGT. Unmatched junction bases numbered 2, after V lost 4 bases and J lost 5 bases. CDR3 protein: CASSALAGGDTQYF. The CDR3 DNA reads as TGTGCCAGCAGTGCGCTAGCGGGGGGAGATACGCAGTATTTT.

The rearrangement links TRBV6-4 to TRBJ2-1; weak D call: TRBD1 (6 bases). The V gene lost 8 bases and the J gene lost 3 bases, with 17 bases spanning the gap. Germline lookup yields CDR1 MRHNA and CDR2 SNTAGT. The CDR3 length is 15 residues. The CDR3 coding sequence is TGTGCCAGCGCGACACAGGGTCAAAGCTACAATGAGCAGTTCTTC. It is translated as CASATQGQSYNEQFF.

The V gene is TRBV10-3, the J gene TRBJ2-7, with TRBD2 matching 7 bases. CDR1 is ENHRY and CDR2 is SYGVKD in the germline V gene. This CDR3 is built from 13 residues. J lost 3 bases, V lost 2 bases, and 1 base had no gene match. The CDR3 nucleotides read TGTGCCATCAGTGAGCGGGGGGACTACGAGCAGTACTTC. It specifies CAISERGDYEQYF.

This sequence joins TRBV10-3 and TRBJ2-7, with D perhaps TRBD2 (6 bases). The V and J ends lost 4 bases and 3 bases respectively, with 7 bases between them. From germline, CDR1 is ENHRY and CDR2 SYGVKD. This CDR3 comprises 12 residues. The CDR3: CAISGSGYEQYF. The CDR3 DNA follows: TGTGCCATCAGTGGTAGCGGCTACGAGCAGTACTTC.

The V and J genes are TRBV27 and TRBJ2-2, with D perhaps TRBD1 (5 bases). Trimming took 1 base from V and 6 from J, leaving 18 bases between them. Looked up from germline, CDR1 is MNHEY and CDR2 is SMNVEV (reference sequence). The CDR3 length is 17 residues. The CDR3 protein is CASSLLLGRADSGELFF. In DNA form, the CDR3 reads TGTGCCAGCAGTTTATTACTGGGCAGGGCTGATTCCGGGGAGCTGTTTTTT.

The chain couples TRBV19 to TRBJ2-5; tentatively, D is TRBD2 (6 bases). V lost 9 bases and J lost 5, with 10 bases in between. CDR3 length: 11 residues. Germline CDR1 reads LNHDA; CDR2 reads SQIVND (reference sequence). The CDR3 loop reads CASSAGETQYF. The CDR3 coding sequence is TGTGCCAGCTCGGCGGGGGAGACCCAGTACTTC.

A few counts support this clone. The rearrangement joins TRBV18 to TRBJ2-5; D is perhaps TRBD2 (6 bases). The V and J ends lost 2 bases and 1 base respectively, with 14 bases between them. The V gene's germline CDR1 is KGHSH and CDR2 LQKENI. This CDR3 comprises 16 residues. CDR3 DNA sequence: TGTGCCAGCTCACCAATGCGGGGAGAGATCCAAGAGACCCAGTACTTC. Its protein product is CASSPMRGEIQETQYF.

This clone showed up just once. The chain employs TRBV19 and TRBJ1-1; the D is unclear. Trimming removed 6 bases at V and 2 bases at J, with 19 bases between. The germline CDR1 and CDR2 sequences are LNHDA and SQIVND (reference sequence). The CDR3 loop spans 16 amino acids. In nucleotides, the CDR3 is TGTGCCAGTAGAACTACCTCCAGATTGTTTAACACTGAAGCTTTCTTT. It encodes CASRTTSRLFNTEAFF.

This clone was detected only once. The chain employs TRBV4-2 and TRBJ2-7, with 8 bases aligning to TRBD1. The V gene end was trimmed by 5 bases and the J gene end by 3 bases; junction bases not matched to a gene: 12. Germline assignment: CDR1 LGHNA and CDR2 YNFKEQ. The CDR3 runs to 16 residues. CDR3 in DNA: TGTGCCAGCAGCTTGCTGCTGACAGGGGATTTCTACGAGCAGTACTTC. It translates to CASSLLLTGDFYEQYF.